This T cell receptor beta chain emerged from a study of blood T cell repertoires in COVID-19 (dated by TCRdb to about 2020). Regarding the research as a whole: Samples covering the acute and convalescent phases of COVID-19 were provided by collaborators in the United States, Italy and Spain. A de-identified subject ID, COVID-19 status, age in years and sex were almost always included in the sample metadata. Subjects who had been exposed to COVID-19, were actively infected with it, or had recovered from it provided the deeply sampled blood TCRbeta repertoires that made up the dataset. The repertoires were released in a freely available public database meant as a resource for research on the immune response to SARS-CoV-2. HLA class I and class II types, where available, came from metadata supplied by the sample provider rather than from assay-based typing. The prospective study material was composed of cDNA or gDNA derived from T cells, B-cell-depleted T cells, or PBMCs. The samples were drawn from two sources: the first 160 participants of the ongoing ImmuneRACE study, and over 1,000 subjects contributed by 6 global collaborators.

Participants in the prospective study were enrolled through a virtual design, were aged about 18 to 100 years, and lived in roughly 24 United States geographic areas. To assign participants to cohorts, the prospective study relied on clinical history that participants themselves reported in a screening survey and a study questionnaire. For ImmuneRACE Cohort 3, a participant was defined as recovered based on two consecutive negative NP/OP PCR tests, clearance by a healthcare professional, or resolution of symptoms. Mobile phlebotomists in the prospective study collected whole blood, serum and a nasopharyngeal or oropharyngeal swab from every participant. Prospective study participants could optionally give additional blood draws and questionnaires over an approximately 2-month period. Blood samples from the prospective study were shipped frozen or at room temperature prior to DNA extraction. TCRbeta CDR3 regions were amplified from genomic DNA by means of the immunoSEQ Assay, a bias-controlled multiplex PCR. Regarding the original processing steps: Nucleated cell counts per sample were estimated from amplification of reference gene primers within the assay. Sequence reads were collapsed and filtered to measure the absolute abundance of every unique TCRbeta CDR3 rearrangement. For each sample, productive Simpson clonality was calculated as the square root of Simpson's diversity index over productive rearrangements. TCRdb carries this immuneACCESS record with in-frame sequences only. Its versions omit some clonotypes, under half of them owing to an unresolved V gene in the studies checked, with the rest unexplained. V and J calls and clone size follow that table, whereas D and trimming were derived from the DNA. Within this sample are some 490,000 clones, with 75% to 90% of them counted one time only. The biggest ten clones account for approximately 8.3% of the sample.

Regarding this clone: What this receptor recognizes is not known. No much larger clonotype is one base removed from it; base qualities were not supplied.

Findings and caveats that apply to the study as a whole: The amount of clinical and demographic metadata varied by source and participant and was provided uncurated.

Sequencing was performed on PBMCs or T cells enriched from blood (not recorded which). The receptor comes from a woman aged 55 to 70 who had recovered from COVID-19.

The CDR3 region: CASSASFSPGGLDGYTF. The DNA is TGTGCCAGCAGTGCGAGTTTCAGCCCGGGGGGCTTGGATGGCTACACCTTC. This chain is built from TRBV6-1 and TRBJ1-2; perhaps TRBD1 is the D gene, with 6 bases matching. The germline ends are 24 bases apart after V is trimmed by 4 bases and J by 6 bases. CDR1 and CDR2, per the germline V gene, are MNHNS and SASEGT. The CDR3, from cysteine to phenylalanine, totals 17 residues. Only CDR3 DNA remains: 51 bases, in frame from the first base.